Sample share makes the clone carrying this TCR beta chain medium-sized (0.01 to 0.1%). The CDR3 is 13 amino acids. Per germline, CDR1 SGHAT and CDR2 FQNNGV. V was shortened by 5 bases and J by 4 bases, with 11 bases between the two germline ends. This record belongs to a study of spatial heterogeneity in lung cancer. TCR cDNA molecules each had a unique molecular identifier. TCRdb redid the calling of the 5' RACE reads with MiXCR, one entry per CDR3 protein. The data show about 710 distinct CDR3 sequences, 10% to 14% seen once. The time point: sample taken at primary tumor resection. This chain links TRBV11-2 with TRBJ2-5; possible D gene TRBD1, 6 bases. The sequence was obtained from a male donor with early-stage non-small cell lung cancer. The specimen comprised normal lung tissue next to the tumor, sampled at surgery. The CDR3 region has the DNA TGTGCCAGCAGCCCACAGGGTGCAGAGACCCAGTACTTC. The encoded protein is CASSPQGAETQYF. Looking up the rest from reference TRBV11-2 and TRBJ2-5 gives the full variable domain: EAGVAQSPRYKIIEKRQSVAFWCNPISGHATLYWYQQILGQGPKLLIQFQNNGVVDDSQLPKDRFSAERLKGVDSTLKIQPAKLEDSAVYLCASSPQGAETQYFGPGTRLLVL.